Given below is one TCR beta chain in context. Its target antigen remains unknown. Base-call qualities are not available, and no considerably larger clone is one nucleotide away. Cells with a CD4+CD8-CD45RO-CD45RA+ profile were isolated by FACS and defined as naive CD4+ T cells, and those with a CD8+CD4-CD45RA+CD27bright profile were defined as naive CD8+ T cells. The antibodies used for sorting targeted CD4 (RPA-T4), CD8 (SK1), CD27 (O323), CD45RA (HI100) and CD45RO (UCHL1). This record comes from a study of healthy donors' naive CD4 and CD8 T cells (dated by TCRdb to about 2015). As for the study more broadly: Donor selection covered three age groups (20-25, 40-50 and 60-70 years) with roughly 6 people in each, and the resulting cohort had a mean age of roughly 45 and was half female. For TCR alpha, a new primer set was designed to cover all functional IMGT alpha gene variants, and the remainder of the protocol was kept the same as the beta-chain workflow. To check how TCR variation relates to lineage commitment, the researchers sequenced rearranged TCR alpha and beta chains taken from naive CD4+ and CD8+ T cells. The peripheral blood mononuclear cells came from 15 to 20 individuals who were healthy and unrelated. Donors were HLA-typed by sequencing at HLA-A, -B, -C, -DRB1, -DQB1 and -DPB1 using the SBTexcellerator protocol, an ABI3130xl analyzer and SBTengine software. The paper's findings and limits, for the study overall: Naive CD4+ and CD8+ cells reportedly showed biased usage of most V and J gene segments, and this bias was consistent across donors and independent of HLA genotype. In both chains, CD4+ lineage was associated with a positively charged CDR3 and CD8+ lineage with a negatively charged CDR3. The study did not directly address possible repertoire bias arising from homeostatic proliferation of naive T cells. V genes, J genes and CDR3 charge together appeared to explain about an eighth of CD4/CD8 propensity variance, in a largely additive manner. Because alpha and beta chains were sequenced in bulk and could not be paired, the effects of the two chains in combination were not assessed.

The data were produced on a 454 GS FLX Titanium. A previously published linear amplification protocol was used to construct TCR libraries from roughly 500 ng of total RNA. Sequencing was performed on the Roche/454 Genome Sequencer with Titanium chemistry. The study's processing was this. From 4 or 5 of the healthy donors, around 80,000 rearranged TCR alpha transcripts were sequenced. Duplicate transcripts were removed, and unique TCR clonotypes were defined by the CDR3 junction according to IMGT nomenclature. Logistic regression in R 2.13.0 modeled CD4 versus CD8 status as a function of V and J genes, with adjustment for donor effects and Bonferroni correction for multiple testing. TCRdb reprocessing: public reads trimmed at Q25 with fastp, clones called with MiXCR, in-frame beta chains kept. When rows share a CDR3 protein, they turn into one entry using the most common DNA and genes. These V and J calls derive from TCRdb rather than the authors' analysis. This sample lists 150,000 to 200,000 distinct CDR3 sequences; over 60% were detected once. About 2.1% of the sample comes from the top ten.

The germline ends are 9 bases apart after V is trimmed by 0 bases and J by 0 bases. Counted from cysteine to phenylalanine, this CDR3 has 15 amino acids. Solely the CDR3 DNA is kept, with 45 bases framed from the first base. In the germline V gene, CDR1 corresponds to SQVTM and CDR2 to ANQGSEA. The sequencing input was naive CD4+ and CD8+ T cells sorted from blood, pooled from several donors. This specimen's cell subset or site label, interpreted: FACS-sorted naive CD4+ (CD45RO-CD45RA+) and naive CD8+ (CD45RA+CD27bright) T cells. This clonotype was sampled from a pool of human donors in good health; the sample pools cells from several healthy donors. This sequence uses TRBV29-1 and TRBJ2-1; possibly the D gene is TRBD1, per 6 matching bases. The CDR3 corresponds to CSVEDPRGSYNEQFF. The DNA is TGCAGCGTTGAAGATCCCAGGGGCTCCTACAATGAGCAGTTCTTC.